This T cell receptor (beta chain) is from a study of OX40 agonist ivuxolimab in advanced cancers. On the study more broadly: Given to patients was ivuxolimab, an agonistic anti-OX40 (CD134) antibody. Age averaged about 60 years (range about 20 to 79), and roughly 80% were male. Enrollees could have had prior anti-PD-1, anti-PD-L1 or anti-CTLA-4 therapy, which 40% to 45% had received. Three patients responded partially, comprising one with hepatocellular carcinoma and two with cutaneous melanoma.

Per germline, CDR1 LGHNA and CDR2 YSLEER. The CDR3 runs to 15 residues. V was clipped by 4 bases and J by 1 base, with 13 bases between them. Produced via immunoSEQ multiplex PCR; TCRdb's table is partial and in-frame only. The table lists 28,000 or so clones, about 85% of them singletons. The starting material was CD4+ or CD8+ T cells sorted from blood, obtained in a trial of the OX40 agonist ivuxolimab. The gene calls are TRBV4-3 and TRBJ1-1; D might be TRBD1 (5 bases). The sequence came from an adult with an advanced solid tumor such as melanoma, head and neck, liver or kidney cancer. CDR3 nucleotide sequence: TGCGCCAGCAGCCCAACCCGGGACGGGAACACTGAAGCTTTCTTT. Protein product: CASSPTRDGNTEAFF.